The present T cell receptor (beta chain) was sequenced within a study of tumor T cells in aggressive B-cell lymphoma. Germline V gives CDR1 LGHNA, CDR2 YSLEER. The CDR3 sequence is 15 residues long. V was clipped by 6 bases and J by 8 bases; unmatched bases: 12. Method: immunoSEQ multiplex PCR; TCRdb's copy keeps in-frame clones and lacks some. The repertoire holds 5,500 to 7,500 clones, with roughly 90% as singletons. The rearrangement joins TRBV4-3 to TRBJ2-1; 8 nucleotides match TRBD1. Sequenced input: tumor tissue. This receptor was taken from an adult with diffuse large B cell lymphoma. Some clones in this sample may be carry-over from other donors' samples. Here the CDR3 reads CASSYGQGYRDEQFF. In DNA, the CDR3 is TGCGCCAGCAGTTACGGACAGGGTTATCGGGATGAGCAGTTCTTC.